This TCR beta chain appears in the sequencing data of a study of T-cell memory formation after mild COVID-19. On the study more broadly: TCR clusters were mostly donor specific.

MiXCR, run by TCRdb on the 5' RACE reads, gives a single entry per CDR3 protein. The table has 390,000 or so distinct CDR3 sequences, roughly 15% seen once. The V end was cut by 6 bases, the J end by 0 bases, with 15 bases between. The CDR3 sequence is 16 residues long. CDR1 is MNHNS and CDR2 is SASEGT in the germline V gene. At least ten counts were recorded for this clonotype. Material: PBMCs or a T cell subset sorted from them (not recorded which). The origin of this receptor is a man aged 18 to 30 who had mild COVID-19 (a few samples of this study predate the infection). Cell type and time point are not known. The rearrangement links TRBV6-1 to TRBJ1-5; tentatively, D is TRBD1 (5 bases). This CDR3 is CASRYGHPYSNQPQHF. The CDR3 DNA sequence: TGTGCCAGCAGATACGGACACCCTTATAGCAATCAGCCCCAGCATTTT.